Given below is one T cell receptor (beta chain) in context. The antigen is unknown. This specimen belongs to a study of CD8+ T cells in alopecia areata. Overall study: For the treated group, dosing was oral tofacitinib at 5 to 10 mg twice daily. The protocol delivered tofacitinib for 6 to 18 months, then withdrew it for 6 months. Whole-study results and caveats: Sequencing of scalp samples also captures resident alphabeta T cells of normal skin.

In each case, RNA was isolated and then reverse transcribed into cDNA as the sequencing template. Assay used: immunoSEQ multiplex PCR; TCRdb lists only in-frame clones, some missing. The sample contains about 180,000 clones, more than 60% of which appear only once. The CDR3 is 18 amino acids. Germline CDR1 MGHRA, CDR2 YSYEKL. V lost 0 bases and J lost 3; bases outside the gene matches: 9. V is TRBV4-1 and J is TRBJ2-3; the match to TRBD2 covers 10 bases. This sample comprised CD4+ T cells sorted from blood, obtained at week 0. This TCR was sampled from a human donor with alopecia areata. Here the CDR3 DNA reads TGCGCCAGCAGCCAAGATCGGCTAGCGGGGGTCCGGACAGATACGCAGTATTTT. Encoded protein: CASSQDRLAGVRTDTQYF.